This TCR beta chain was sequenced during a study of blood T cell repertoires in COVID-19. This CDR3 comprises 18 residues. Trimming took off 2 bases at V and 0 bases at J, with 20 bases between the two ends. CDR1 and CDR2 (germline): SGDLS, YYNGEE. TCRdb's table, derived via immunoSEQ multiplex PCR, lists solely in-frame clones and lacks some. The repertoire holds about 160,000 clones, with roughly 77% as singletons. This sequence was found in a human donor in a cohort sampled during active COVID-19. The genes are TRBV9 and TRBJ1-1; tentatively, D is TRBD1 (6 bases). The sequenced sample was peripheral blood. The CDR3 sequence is CASSVGDFRGGMNTEAFF. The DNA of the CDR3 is TGTGCCAGCAGCGTCGGGGATTTCAGGGGAGGGATGAACACTGAAGCTTTCTTT.